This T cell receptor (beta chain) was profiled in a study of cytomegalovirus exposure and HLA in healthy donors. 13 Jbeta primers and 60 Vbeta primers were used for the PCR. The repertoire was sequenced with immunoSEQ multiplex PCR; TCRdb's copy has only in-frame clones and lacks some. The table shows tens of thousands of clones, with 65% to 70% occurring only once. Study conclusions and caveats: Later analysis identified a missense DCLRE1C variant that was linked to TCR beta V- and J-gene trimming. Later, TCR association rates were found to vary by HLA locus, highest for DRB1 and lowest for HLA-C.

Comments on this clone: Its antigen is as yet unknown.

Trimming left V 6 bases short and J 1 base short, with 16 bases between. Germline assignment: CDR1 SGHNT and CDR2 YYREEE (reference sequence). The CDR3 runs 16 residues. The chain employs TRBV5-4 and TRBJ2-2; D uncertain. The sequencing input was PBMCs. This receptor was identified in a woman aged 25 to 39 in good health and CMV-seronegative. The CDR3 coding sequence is TGTGCCAGCACCTCGCAGGCCGAACTGAACACCGGGGAGCTGTTTTTT. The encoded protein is CASTSQAELNTGELFF.